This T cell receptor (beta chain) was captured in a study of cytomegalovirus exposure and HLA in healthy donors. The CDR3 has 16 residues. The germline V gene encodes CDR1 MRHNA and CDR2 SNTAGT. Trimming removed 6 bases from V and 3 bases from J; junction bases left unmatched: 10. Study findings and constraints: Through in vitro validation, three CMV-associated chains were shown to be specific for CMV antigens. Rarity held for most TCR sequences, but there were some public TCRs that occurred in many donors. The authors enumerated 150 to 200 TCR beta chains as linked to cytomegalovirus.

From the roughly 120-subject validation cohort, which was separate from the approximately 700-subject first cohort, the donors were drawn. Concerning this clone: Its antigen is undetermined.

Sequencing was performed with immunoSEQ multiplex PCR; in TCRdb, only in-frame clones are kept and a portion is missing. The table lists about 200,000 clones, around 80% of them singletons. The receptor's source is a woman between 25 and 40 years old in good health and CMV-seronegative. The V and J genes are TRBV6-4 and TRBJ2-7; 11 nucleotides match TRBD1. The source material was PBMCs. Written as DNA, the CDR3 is TGTGCCAGCAGCGCTCCGTACGGGACAGGGGGCTACGAGCAGTACTTC. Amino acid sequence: CASSAPYGTGGYEQYF.